This T cell receptor (beta chain) emerged from a study of T cell repertoires in cytomegalovirus infection. Overall study context: Indications of both CMV infection and matching HLA type were provided by public TCR beta signatures.

V was shortened by 0 bases and J by 6 bases, with 6 bases between the two germline ends. The CDR3 runs to 13 residues. Germline V gene data show CDR1 as SGHKS and CDR2 as YYEKEE (reference sequence). This clonotype was seen only a few times. TCRdb reprocessed the reads via MiXCR and lists one record per CDR3 protein. The sample consists of fewer than 250,000 distinct CDR3 sequences, over 9% of them appearing once. Sequenced: PBMCs. The chain joins TRBV5-5 to TRBJ2-2; unclear D gene. The receptor comes from a human donor in good health (CMV status not recorded). Some clones in this sample may be carry-over from other donors' samples. The CDR3 loop is CASSLVNAGELFF. The CDR3 coding sequence is TGTGCCAGCAGCTTGGTTAACGCCGGGGAGCTGTTTTTT.